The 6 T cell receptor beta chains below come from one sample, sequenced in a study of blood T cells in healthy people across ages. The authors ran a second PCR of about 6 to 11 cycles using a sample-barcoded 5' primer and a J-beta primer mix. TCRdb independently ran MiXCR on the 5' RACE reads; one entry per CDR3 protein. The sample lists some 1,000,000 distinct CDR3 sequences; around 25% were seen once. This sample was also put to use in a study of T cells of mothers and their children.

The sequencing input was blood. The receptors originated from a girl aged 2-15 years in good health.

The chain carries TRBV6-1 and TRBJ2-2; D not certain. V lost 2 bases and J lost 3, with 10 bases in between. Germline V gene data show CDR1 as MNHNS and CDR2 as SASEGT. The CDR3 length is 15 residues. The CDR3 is CASSEFGVYTGELFF. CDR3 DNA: TGTGCCAGCAGTGAATTTGGCGTCTACACCGGGGAGCTGTTTTTT.

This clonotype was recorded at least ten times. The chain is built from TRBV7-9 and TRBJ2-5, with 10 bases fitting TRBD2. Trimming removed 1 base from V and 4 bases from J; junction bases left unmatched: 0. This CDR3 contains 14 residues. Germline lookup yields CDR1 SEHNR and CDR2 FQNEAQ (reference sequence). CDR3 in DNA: TGTGCCAGCAGCTTAGGACTAGCGGGAGAGACCCAGTACTTC. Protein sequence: CASSLGLAGETQYF. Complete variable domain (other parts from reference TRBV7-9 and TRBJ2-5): DTGVSQNPRHKITKRGQNVTFRCDPISEHNRLYWYRQTLGQGPEFLTYFQNEAQLEKSRLLSDRFSAERPKGSFSTLEIQRTEQGDSAMYLCASSLGLAGETQYFGPGTRLLVL.

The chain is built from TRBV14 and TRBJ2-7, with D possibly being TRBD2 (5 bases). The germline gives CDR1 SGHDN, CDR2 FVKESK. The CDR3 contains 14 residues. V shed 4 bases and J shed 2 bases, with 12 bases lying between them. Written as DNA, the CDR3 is TGTGCCAGCAGCCGGACTTTGGGAACCTACGAGCAGTACTTC. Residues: CASSRTLGTYEQYF.

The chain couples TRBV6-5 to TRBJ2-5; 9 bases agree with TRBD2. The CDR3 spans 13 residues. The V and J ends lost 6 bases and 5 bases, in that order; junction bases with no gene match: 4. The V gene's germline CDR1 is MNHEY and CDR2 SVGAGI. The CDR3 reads CASRREGFETQYF. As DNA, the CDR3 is TGTGCCAGCAGGCGGGAGGGCTTCGAGACCCAGTACTTC.

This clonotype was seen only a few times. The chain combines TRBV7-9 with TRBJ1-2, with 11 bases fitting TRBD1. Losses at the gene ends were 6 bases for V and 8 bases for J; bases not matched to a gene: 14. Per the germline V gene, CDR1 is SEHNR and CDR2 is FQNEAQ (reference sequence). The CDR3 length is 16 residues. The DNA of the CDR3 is TGTGCCAGCAGACTGATGGGGACAGGGGGTTCGGCGGGCTACACCTTC. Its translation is CASRLMGTGGSAGYTF.

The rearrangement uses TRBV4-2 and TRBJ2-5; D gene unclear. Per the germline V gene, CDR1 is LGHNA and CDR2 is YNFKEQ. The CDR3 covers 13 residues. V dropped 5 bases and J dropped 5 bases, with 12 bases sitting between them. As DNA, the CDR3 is TGTGCCAGCAGCAACCCCGGCGTGGAGACCCAGTACTTC. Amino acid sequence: CASSNPGVETQYF.